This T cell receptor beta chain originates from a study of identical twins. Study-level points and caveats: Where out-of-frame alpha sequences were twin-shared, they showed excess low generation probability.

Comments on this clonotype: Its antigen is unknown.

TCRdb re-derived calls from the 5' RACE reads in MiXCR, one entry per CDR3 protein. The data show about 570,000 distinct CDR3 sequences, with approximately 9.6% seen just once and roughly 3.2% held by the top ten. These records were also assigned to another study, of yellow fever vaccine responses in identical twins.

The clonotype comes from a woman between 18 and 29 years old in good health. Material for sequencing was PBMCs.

CDR3 coding DNA: TGTGCCAGCAGTCCGGGACGGAAAGAGACCCAGTACTTC. It codes for CASSPGRKETQYF. The rearrangement joins TRBV12-3 or TRBV12-4 to TRBJ2-5; D tentatively reads TRBD1 or TRBD2 (5 bases each). Trimming shortened V by 5 bases and J by 3 bases, and 10 bases separated the two germline ends. This CDR3 has 13 residues.